Listed below are T cell receptor beta chains from one sample, sequenced in a study of blood T cells in healthy people across ages. TCRdb called the 5' RACE reads again in MiXCR, with one record for every CDR3 protein. This sample yields under 800,000 distinct CDR3 sequences, of which more than 40% are seen a single time; around 20% belongs to the top ten. The sequenced sample consisted of blood. These receptors were obtained from a woman aged 55-70 years in good health. Each CDR3 is given with its conserved first and last residue. The D gene is left open where the match is weak. Clone sizes are given selectively: once, few, many, or a class where the clone is expanded.

j_call: TRBJ1-2; v_call: TRBV4-2; cdr3_length: 19; clone_size: NA; d_call: NA; cdr3_aa: CASSQVCSGAHPEGYGYTF; cdr3_nt: TGTGCCAGCAGCCAAGTGTGTTCCGGCGCCCACCCCGAGGGTTATGGCTACACCTTC
j_call: TRBJ1-1; v_call: TRBV6-6; cdr3_length: 15; clone_size: NA; d_call: TRBD1; cdr3_aa: CASSLGAGGRTEAFF; cdr3_nt: TGTGCCAGCAGTTTAGGGGCAGGGGGCAGGACTGAAGCTTTCTTT
j_call: TRBJ2-6; v_call: TRBV7-2; cdr3_length: 15; clone_size: once; d_call: NA; cdr3_aa: CASSPTDFGTNVPTF; cdr3_nt: TGTGCCAGCAGCCCCACGGACTTTGGGACCAACGTCCCGACTTTC
j_call: TRBJ2-7; v_call: TRBV4-2; cdr3_length: 16; clone_size: many; d_call: NA; cdr3_aa: CASSQERFGQTYEQYF; cdr3_nt: TGTGCCAGCAGCCAAGAGCGGTTTGGGCAGACCTACGAGCAGTACTTC
j_call: TRBJ2-3; v_call: TRBV24-1; cdr3_length: 14; clone_size: NA; d_call: TRBD2; cdr3_aa: CATTSGLATDTQYF; cdr3_nt: TGTGCCACCACATCGGGACTAGCAACAGATACGCAGTATTTT
j_call: TRBJ2-3; v_call: TRBV29-1; cdr3_length: 14; clone_size: many; d_call: TRBD2; cdr3_aa: CSVDLAGIADTQYF; cdr3_nt: TGCAGCGTTGATCTAGCGGGAATCGCAGATACGCAGTATTTT
j_call: TRBJ2-7; v_call: TRBV11-2; cdr3_length: 15; clone_size: few; d_call: NA; cdr3_aa: CASSLGLGSSYEQYF; cdr3_nt: TGTGCCAGCAGCCTCGGTTTGGGTAGCTCCTACGAGCAGTACTTC
j_call: TRBJ2-1; v_call: TRBV27; cdr3_length: 14; clone_size: few; d_call: NA; cdr3_aa: CASSFSTGSGEQFF; cdr3_nt: TGTGCCAGCAGTTTTAGTACAGGGTCGGGAGAGCAGTTCTTC
j_call: TRBJ1-6; v_call: TRBV12-3/TRBV12-4; cdr3_length: 12; clone_size: NA; d_call: NA; cdr3_aa: CASWDLNSPLHF; cdr3_nt: TGTGCCAGCTGGGACCTTAATTCACCCCTCCACTTT
j_call: TRBJ1-2; v_call: TRBV5-1; cdr3_length: 14; clone_size: few; d_call: NA; cdr3_aa: CASRPQPGGSGYTF; cdr3_nt: TGCGCCAGCAGACCACAGCCCGGGGGATCCGGCTACACCTTC
j_call: TRBJ2-1; v_call: TRBV5-5; cdr3_length: 12; clone_size: NA; d_call: NA; cdr3_aa: CASSYARGEQFF; cdr3_nt: TGTGCCAGCAGCTACGCAAGAGGTGAGCAGTTCTTC
j_call: TRBJ2-3; v_call: TRBV18; cdr3_length: 14; clone_size: few; d_call: NA; cdr3_aa: CASSSLGYEDTQYF; cdr3_nt: TGTGCCAGCTCATCTTTGGGGTATGAAGATACGCAGTATTTT
j_call: TRBJ2-6; v_call: TRBV7-2; cdr3_length: 15; clone_size: NA; d_call: NA; cdr3_aa: CASSLDGSGASVLTF; cdr3_nt: TGTGCCAGCAGCCTGGACGGCTCTGGGGCCAGCGTCCTGACTTTC
j_call: TRBJ2-3; v_call: TRBV5-1; cdr3_length: 17; clone_size: few; d_call: TRBD1; cdr3_aa: CASSLKTGSMRTDTQYF; cdr3_nt: TGCGCCAGCAGCTTGAAGACAGGGTCGATGAGGACAGATACGCAGTATTTT
j_call: TRBJ2-5; v_call: TRBV5-1; cdr3_length: 16; clone_size: few; d_call: NA; cdr3_aa: CASSPFTGEPRETQYF; cdr3_nt: TGCGCCAGCAGCCCCTTCACGGGCGAGCCGAGGGAGACCCAGTACTTC
j_call: TRBJ2-7; v_call: TRBV4-1; cdr3_length: 15; clone_size: NA; d_call: NA; cdr3_aa: CASSPREPHSYEQYF; cdr3_nt: TGCGCCAGCAGCCCCCGGGAGCCTCACTCCTACGAGCAGTACTTC
j_call: TRBJ2-4; v_call: TRBV3-1; cdr3_length: 19; clone_size: few; d_call: TRBD1; cdr3_aa: CASSQDHTPGQGTKNIQYF; cdr3_nt: TGTGCCAGCAGCCAAGATCATACTCCGGGACAGGGGACCAAAAACATTCAGTACTTC
j_call: TRBJ2-1; v_call: TRBV25-1; cdr3_length: 15; clone_size: NA; d_call: NA; cdr3_aa: CASSGHGGGWDEQFF; cdr3_nt: TGTGCCAGCAGTGGCCACGGTGGCGGATGGGATGAGCAGTTCTTC
j_call: TRBJ2-7; v_call: TRBV6-5; cdr3_length: 14; clone_size: NA; d_call: NA; cdr3_aa: CASSKLTELYEQYF; cdr3_nt: TGTGCCAGCAGTAAACTCACGGAGCTCTACGAGCAGTACTTC
j_call: TRBJ1-1; v_call: TRBV12-3/TRBV12-4; cdr3_length: 15; clone_size: few; d_call: NA; cdr3_aa: CASTLGQDMNTEAFF; cdr3_nt: TGTGCCAGTACTCTTGGGCAGGATATGAACACTGAAGCTTTCTTT
j_call: TRBJ1-3; v_call: TRBV3-1; cdr3_length: 15; clone_size: NA; d_call: NA; cdr3_aa: CASSPKDTRGHTIYF; cdr3_nt: TGTGCCAGCAGCCCAAAGGATACCCGAGGTCACACCATATATTTT
j_call: TRBJ2-2; v_call: TRBV5-1; cdr3_length: 19; clone_size: NA; d_call: TRBD2; cdr3_aa: CASSPRTSGVLGNTGELFF; cdr3_nt: TGCGCCAGCAGCCCTCGGACTAGCGGAGTTTTAGGGAACACCGGGGAGCTGTTTTTT
j_call: TRBJ1-5; v_call: TRBV5-1; cdr3_length: 13; clone_size: NA; d_call: NA; cdr3_aa: CASSLTLGQPQHF; cdr3_nt: TGCGCCAGCAGCTTGACCCTGGGCCAGCCCCAGCATTTT
j_call: TRBJ2-2; v_call: TRBV6-1; cdr3_length: 14; clone_size: NA; d_call: TRBD2; cdr3_aa: CAIQPGLVTGELFF; cdr3_nt: TGCGCCATCCAGCCGGGACTAGTTACCGGGGAGCTGTTTTTT
j_call: TRBJ2-7; v_call: TRBV12-3/TRBV12-4; cdr3_length: 12; clone_size: NA; d_call: NA; cdr3_aa: CASSFALYVTYF; cdr3_nt: TGTGCCAGCAGTTTTGCCCTCTATGTTACGTACTTC
j_call: TRBJ2-5; v_call: TRBV12-3/TRBV12-4; cdr3_length: 14; clone_size: NA; d_call: TRBD1; cdr3_aa: CASSFGTGDGTQYF; cdr3_nt: TGTGCCAGCAGTTTTGGGACAGGGGACGGGACCCAGTACTTC
j_call: TRBJ2-3; v_call: TRBV10-3; cdr3_length: 13; clone_size: once; d_call: NA; cdr3_aa: CASNRDSTDTQYF; cdr3_nt: TGTGCCAGCAACAGGGATAGCACAGATACGCAGTATTTT
j_call: TRBJ2-1; v_call: TRBV12-3/TRBV12-4; cdr3_length: 15; clone_size: NA; d_call: NA; cdr3_aa: CASSLADRSYNEQFF; cdr3_nt: TGTGCCAGCAGTTTAGCTGACCGCTCCTACAATGAGCAGTTCTTC
j_call: TRBJ2-1; v_call: TRBV20-1; cdr3_length: 14; clone_size: NA; d_call: NA; cdr3_aa: CSAPGASRKETQFF; cdr3_nt: TGCAGTGCCCCGGGAGCCTCCCGCAAAGAGACCCAGTTCTTC
j_call: TRBJ2-4; v_call: TRBV29-1; cdr3_length: 14; clone_size: many; d_call: TRBD2; cdr3_aa: CSVAGTSGSTIQYF; cdr3_nt: TGCAGCGTTGCCGGGACCAGCGGGAGTACCATTCAGTACTTC
j_call: TRBJ2-7; v_call: TRBV3-1; cdr3_length: 13; clone_size: NA; d_call: NA; cdr3_aa: CASRPGAYNEQYF; cdr3_nt: TGTGCCAGCAGGCCAGGGGCGTACAATGAGCAGTACTTC
j_call: TRBJ2-5; v_call: TRBV6-5; cdr3_length: 13; clone_size: few; d_call: TRBD1; cdr3_aa: CASSDRVQETQYF; cdr3_nt: TGTGCCAGCAGTGACAGGGTCCAAGAGACCCAGTACTTC
j_call: TRBJ2-6; v_call: TRBV12-3/TRBV12-4; cdr3_length: 14; clone_size: many; d_call: NA; cdr3_aa: CASSFWSGANVLTF; cdr3_nt: TGTGCCAGCAGTTTTTGGTCTGGGGCCAACGTCCTGACTTTC
j_call: TRBJ2-7; v_call: TRBV12-5; cdr3_length: 15; clone_size: NA; d_call: TRBD1; cdr3_aa: CASGCRWDSLPEQYF; cdr3_nt: TGTGCTAGTGGCTGTCGGTGGGACAGCCTCCCCGAGCAGTACTTC
j_call: TRBJ2-1; v_call: TRBV2; cdr3_length: 16; clone_size: few; d_call: NA; cdr3_aa: CASSEGQDLGGDEQFF; cdr3_nt: TGTGCCAGCAGTGAAGGGCAGGATCTGGGCGGTGATGAGCAGTTCTTC
j_call: TRBJ2-7; v_call: TRBV20-1; cdr3_length: 16; clone_size: few; d_call: NA; cdr3_aa: CSARDLRVGGHYEQYF; cdr3_nt: TGCAGTGCTAGAGACCTCAGGGTGGGGGGACACTACGAGCAGTACTTC
j_call: TRBJ1-4; v_call: TRBV11-2; cdr3_length: 14; clone_size: NA; d_call: NA; cdr3_aa: CASSLGPGNEKLFF; cdr3_nt: TGTGCCAGCAGCCTCGGACCCGGGAATGAAAAACTGTTTTTT